The subject of this entry is one T cell receptor beta chain. This entry belongs to a study of blood T cell repertoires in COVID-19. Overall study: The United States, Italy and Spain provided the acute and convalescent COVID-19 samples. T cells, B-cell-depleted T cells, or PBMCs supplied cDNA or gDNA.

Trimming shortened V by 6 bases and J by 0 bases, and 9 bases separated the two germline ends. Per the germline V gene, CDR1 is MNHEY and CDR2 is SVGAGI. The CDR3 has 14 residues. Assay: immunoSEQ multiplex PCR; the TCRdb copy retains only in-frame clones and omits some. Here the sample spans 250,000 to 350,000 clones, 85% to 90% being singletons. The origin of this receptor is a woman aged 25-40 years with COVID-19, enrolled during active disease. The chain links TRBV6-5 to TRBJ2-1; a weak D match, TRBD2 (5 bases). Material for sequencing was peripheral blood. The CDR3 DNA reads TGTGCCAGCAGCCCGGGGAGCTCCTACAATGAGCAGTTCTTC. Its translation is CASSPGSSYNEQFF.